What follows are 18 T cell receptor beta chains derived from one specimen sequenced in a study of blood T cell repertoires in COVID-19. Profiling relied on immunoSEQ multiplex PCR, and the TCRdb table lists in-frame clones only, not all of them. This sample has around 400,000 clones, with about 87% found just once. The sequenced sample was peripheral blood. These receptors were obtained from a woman aged 55-69 years with COVID-19, enrolled during active disease.

This clone was observed a single time. The J gene is TRBJ2-1, the V gene TRBV11-3; D might be TRBD2 (5 bases). The CDR3 spans 14 residues. V gave up 1 base and J gave up 5 bases, with 9 bases separating them. The germline V gene has CDR1 SGHNT and CDR2 YENEEA. CDR3: CASSLGRLNNEQFF. The CDR3 bases are TGTGCCAGCAGCTTAGGTCGACTAAACAATGAGCAGTTCTTC.

V is TRBV28 and J is TRBJ1-1; 10 bases fit TRBD1. The CDR3 runs to 16 residues. The junction had 8 bases not matched to a gene; V was cut back by 3 bases and J by 4 bases. Germline lookup yields CDR1 MDHEN and CDR2 SYDVKM. DNA for the CDR3: TGTGCCAGCAGTTTCATCCCGGGACAGGGGCCCACTGAAGCTTTCTTT. Translation: CASSFIPGQGPTEAFF.

The chain combines TRBV5-1 with TRBJ2-7; TRBD2 matches 7 bases. From germline, CDR1 is SGHRS and CDR2 YFSETQ. Unmatched junction bases numbered 4, after V lost 2 bases and J lost 2 bases. The CDR3 length is 14 residues. CDR3 region: CASSLAGRTYEQYF. The CDR3 bases are TGCGCCAGCAGCTTAGCGGGGAGGACCTACGAGCAGTACTTC.

The chain links TRBV4-1 to TRBJ2-7; 7 nucleotides align to TRBD1. Per germline, CDR1 MGHRA and CDR2 YSYEKL. V lost 1 base, J lost 4 bases, and 7 bases stayed unmatched. This CDR3 is built from 15 residues. The CDR3: CASSQVNRQGYEQYF. The CDR3 DNA reads TGCGCCAGCAGCCAAGTGAACCGACAGGGTTACGAGCAGTACTTC.

The rearrangement links TRBV7-8 to TRBJ1-6; TRBD1 might be the D (6 bases). The CDR3 contains 13 residues. CDR1 is SGHVS, CDR2 FQNEAQ, per germline. The V end was cut by 5 bases, the J end by 11 bases, with 13 bases between. The CDR3 here is CASSPTGTAPLHF. CDR3 coding DNA: TGTGCCAGCAGCCCTACAGGGACCGCACCCCTCCACTTT. Full variable domain (rest looked up from reference TRBV7-8 and TRBJ1-6): GAGVSQSPRYKVAKRGQDVALRCDPISGHVSLFWYQQALGQGPEFLTYFQNEAQLDKSGLPSDRFFAERPEGSVSTLKIQRTQQEDSAVYLCASSPTGTAPLHFGNGTRLTVT.

This chain uses TRBV9 with TRBJ1-1; TRBD1 aligns across 7 bases. This CDR3 comprises 18 residues. In germline, CDR1 is SGDLS, CDR2 YYNGEE. With V trimmed by 3 bases and J by 6 bases, 20 bases remained unmatched. The CDR3 sequence is CASSATDRRNPPLAEAFF. The CDR3 nucleotides read TGTGCCAGCAGCGCGACGGACAGGCGGAACCCACCGTTAGCTGAAGCTTTCTTT.

The chain carries TRBV5-5 and TRBJ2-5; TRBD2 aligns across 8 bases. The CDR3 is made up of 16 amino acids. Germline lookup yields CDR1 SGHKS and CDR2 YYEKEE (reference sequence). Unmatched junction bases numbered 10, after V lost 2 bases and J lost 4 bases. CDR3 DNA sequence: TGTGCCAGCAGCTTACTAGCCGGGGGGGCCGGAGAGACCCAGTACTTC. Its translation: CASSLLAGGAGETQYF. The full variable domain, rest sourced from reference TRBV5-5 and TRBJ2-5, is DAGVTQSPTHLIKTRGQQVTLRCSPISGHKSVSWYQQVLGQGPQFIFQYYEKEERGRGNFPDRFSARQFPNYSSELNVNALLLGDSALYLCASSLLAGGAGETQYFGPGTRLLVL.

This clone was recorded at least ten times. The V call is TRBV5-8, the J call TRBJ1-3, with D tentatively TRBD1 (6 bases). The germline V and J ends were trimmed by 7 bases and 0 bases, with 11 bases remaining between them. The CDR3 length is 14 residues. CDR1 and CDR2 (germline): SGHTS, YDEGEE. CDR3: CASWGLYSGNTIYF. In DNA, the CDR3 is TGTGCCAGCTGGGGGCTCTACTCTGGAAACACCATATATTTT.

The chain joins TRBV4-2 to TRBJ2-1; 15 bases are shared with TRBD2. From germline, CDR1 is LGHNA and CDR2 YNFKEQ. V trimming: 0 bases; J trimming: 6 bases; junction bases outside the gene matches: 3. The CDR3 spans 17 residues. In DNA form, the CDR3 reads TGTGCCAGCAGCCAAGATCCGGGACTAGCGGGGGGCAATGAGCAGTTCTTC. This translates into CASSQDPGLAGGNEQFF.

This sequence joins TRBV5-4 and TRBJ2-1; 10 nucleotides align to TRBD1. This CDR3 has 16 residues. CDR1 SGHNT and CDR2 YYREEE come from the germline V gene (reference sequence). The J segment lost 8 bases and the V segment lost 4 bases, leaving 12 bases of the junction unmatched. The CDR3 DNA reads TGTGCCAGCAGCCCGACTGCGGACAGGGGGTCGCATGAGCAGTTCTTC. This sequence encodes CASSPTADRGSHEQFF.

The rearrangement links TRBV12-3 or TRBV12-4 to TRBJ1-1; tentatively, D is TRBD1 (6 bases). This CDR3 region has 12 residues. V gave up 5 bases and J gave up 4 bases, with 8 bases separating them. The CDR3 coding sequence is TGTGCCAGCAGTCCCAGGGGCACTGAAGCTTTCTTT. Translated, it gives CASSPRGTEAFF.

This chain uses TRBV28 with TRBJ2-6; TRBD2 might be the D (6 bases). Germline lookup yields CDR1 MDHEN and CDR2 SYDVKM. V shed 7 bases and J shed 0 bases, with 13 bases lying between them. This CDR3 is built from 16 residues. The CDR3 sequence is CASIGGPSSGANVLTF. CDR3 coding DNA: TGTGCCAGCATCGGAGGGCCAAGCTCTGGGGCCAACGTCCTGACTTTC.

The CDR3 sequence is CASSYGTGPGTEAFF. CDR3 coding DNA: TGTGCCAGCAGTTACGGGACAGGGCCGGGGACTGAAGCTTTCTTT. The V call is TRBV6-6, the J call TRBJ1-1; TRBD1 agrees at 9 bases. CDR3 size: 15 residues. Germline V gives CDR1 MNHNY, CDR2 SVGAGI (reference sequence). J lost 5 bases, V lost 2 bases, and 6 bases had no gene match.

V and J are TRBV6-4 and TRBJ1-2, with D perhaps matching TRBD1 (6 bases). V lost 4 bases and J lost 7, with 16 bases in between. The CDR3 contains 14 residues. CDR1 and CDR2 (germline): MRHNA, SNTAGT. CDR3 residues: CASSVRGGEGGYTF. The CDR3 region has the DNA TGTGCCAGCAGTGTCCGAGGGGGGGAGGGTGGCTACACCTTC.

The DNA of the CDR3 is TGTGCCAGCAGCACTGGACAGGGAGGATCCCTCCACTTT. Its protein product is CASSTGQGGSLHF. The rearrangement links TRBV7-2 to TRBJ1-6, with 8 bases that match TRBD1. The CDR3 length is 13 residues. CDR1 and CDR2 (germline): SGHTA, FQGNSA. J lost 14 bases, V lost 5 bases, and 8 bases had no gene match.

V gene TRBV2 combines with J gene TRBJ1-6, with D possibly matching TRBD1 (5 bases). CDR3 length: 16 amino acids. V was cut by 4 bases and J by 6 bases, with 16 bases left in between. The V gene's germline CDR1 is SNHLY and CDR2 FYNNEI. The chain's CDR3 is CASSADTGLGNSPLHF. In nucleotides, the CDR3 is TGTGCCAGCAGTGCAGATACAGGTCTGGGTAATTCACCCCTCCACTTT.

The chain is built from TRBV10-3 and TRBJ1-1; weak D call: TRBD1 (5 bases). The V gene's germline CDR1 is ENHRY and CDR2 SYGVKD. The CDR3 runs 16 residues. Trimming took 0 bases from V and 6 from J, leaving 17 bases between them. In DNA form, the CDR3 reads TGTGCCATCAGTGAGTCATCCGGGGGGGGATGGGCTGAAGCTTTCTTT. Its translation: CAISESSGGGWAEAFF.

This clone was seen a single time. This chain links TRBV6-5 with TRBJ2-1; 9 bases fit TRBD2. Germline CDR1 reads MNHEY; CDR2 reads SVGAGI. The length of the CDR3 is 15 residues. Trimming removed 4 bases from V and 4 bases from J; junction bases left unmatched: 5. The CDR3 here is CASSFSGGPYNEQFF. The CDR3 nucleotides read TGTGCCAGCAGTTTTAGCGGGGGCCCATACAATGAGCAGTTCTTC.